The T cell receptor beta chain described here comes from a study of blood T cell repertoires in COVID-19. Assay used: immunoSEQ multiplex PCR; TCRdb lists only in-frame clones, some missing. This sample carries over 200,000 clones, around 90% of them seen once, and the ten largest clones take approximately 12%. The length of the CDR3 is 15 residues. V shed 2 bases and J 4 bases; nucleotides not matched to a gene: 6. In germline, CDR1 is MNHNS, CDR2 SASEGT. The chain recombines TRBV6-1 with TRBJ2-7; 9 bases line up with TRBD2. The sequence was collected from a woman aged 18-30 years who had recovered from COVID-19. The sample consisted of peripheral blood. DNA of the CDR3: TGTGCCAGCAGTGAATGGGGTCTAGCGGGATACGAGCAGTACTTC. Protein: CASSEWGLAGYEQYF.